The clone carrying this TCR beta chain has a handful of counts. Its specificity is not known. A much more abundant neighbour one base away suggests this may be a read error. TCR beta cDNA was made from 450 to 550 ng total RNA with a constant-region primer. Three nested multiplex PCR rounds of slightly modified ARM-PCR generated TCR beta libraries. For approximately 9 cycles apiece, the opening two PCR rounds ran with TRBV1-TRBV30 forward primers and a C-beta reverse primer. TCRdb itself ran the multiplex PCR reads through MiXCR, one entry per CDR3 protein. The sample lists about 210,000 distinct CDR3 sequences, around four fifths seen once, with roughly 18% in the top ten. Bulk tissue was left unsorted, and RNA and DNA were co-extracted from 20-30 mg of it. The length of the CDR3 is 18 residues. Germline V CDR1 and CDR2: SGHDN, FVKESK. This sample was included in a study of tumor-infiltrating lymphocytes in primary liver carcinoma.

Findings and caveats of the study: A significantly higher top-250-clone fraction was recorded for tumors than for blood (p = 0.039). A fraction of only about 7-25% of top clones appeared in all five tumor regions.

The TCR comes from a man between 40 and 49 years old with primary liver carcinoma and hepatitis B virus infection. The specimen was tumor tissue from primary liver carcinoma. This rearrangement joins TRBV14 to TRBJ2-2; tentatively, D is TRBD1 (5 bases). CDR3 in DNA: TGTGCCAGCAGCCAAGATCCGGCAGGGATATCGAACACCTGGGAGCTGTTTTTT. Encoded protein: CASSQDPAGISNTWELFF.